This note documents a single T cell receptor beta chain sequence. Antigen: not known. The data stem from a study of cytomegalovirus exposure and HLA in healthy donors. As for the study in general: From HLA-typed donors, an early data release held 70 million to 95 million unique TCRs. Study-level findings and limits: Analyses of presence/absence relied on an assumption of roughly uniform sequencing depth across donors. The study flagged about 160 TCR beta chains as cytomegalovirus-associated. The study had only CMV serostatus as immune exposure information.

The PCR ran on 60 Vbeta and 13 Jbeta primers. The data were produced by immunoSEQ multiplex PCR, yet TCRdb's version contains in-frame clones alone and is incomplete. The table records over 100,000 clones, about 75% of them present only once. The germline V gene has CDR1 SEHNR and CDR2 FQNEAQ (reference sequence). The V and J ends lost 4 bases and 8 bases, in that order; junction bases with no gene match: 9. This CDR3 is 14 amino acids long. The TCR comes from a middle-aged woman in good health and CMV-seropositive. Sequenced: PBMCs. The rearrangement uses TRBV7-9 and TRBJ1-2; 8 nucleotides align to TRBD1. The CDR3 here is CASSYGTGARGYTF. The CDR3 bases are TGTGCCAGCAGCTACGGGACAGGCGCTCGGGGCTACACCTTC.